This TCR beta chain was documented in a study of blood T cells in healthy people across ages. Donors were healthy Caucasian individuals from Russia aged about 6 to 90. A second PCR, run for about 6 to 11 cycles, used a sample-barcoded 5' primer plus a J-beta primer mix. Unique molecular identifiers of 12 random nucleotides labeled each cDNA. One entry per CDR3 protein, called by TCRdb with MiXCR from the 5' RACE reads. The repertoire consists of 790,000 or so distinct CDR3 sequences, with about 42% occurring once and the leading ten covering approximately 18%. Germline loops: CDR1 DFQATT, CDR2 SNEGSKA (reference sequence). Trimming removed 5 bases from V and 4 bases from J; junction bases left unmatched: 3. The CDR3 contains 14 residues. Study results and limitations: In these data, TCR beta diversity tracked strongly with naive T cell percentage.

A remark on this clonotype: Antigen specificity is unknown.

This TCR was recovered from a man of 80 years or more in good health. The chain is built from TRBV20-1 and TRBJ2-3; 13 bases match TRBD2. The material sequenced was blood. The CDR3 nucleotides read TGCAGTGCTGCACTAGCGGGAGGGCCAGATACGCAGTATTTT. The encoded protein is CSAALAGGPDTQYF.